The entry below gives a single TCR beta chain sequence along with its context. Within the sample, other DNA sequences also encode this same CDR3. TCRdb's table, derived via immunoSEQ multiplex PCR, lists solely in-frame clones and lacks some. The table shows over 400,000 clones, with roughly nine tenths occurring only once. This sample stems from a study of Ad26.COV2.S vaccination and SARS-CoV-2 variants. The CDR3 consists of 13 residues. Unmatched junction bases numbered 1, after V lost 6 bases and J lost 2 bases. In germline, CDR1 is LNHDA, CDR2 SQIVND (reference sequence). The treatment denotes: around 19 received Ad26.COV2.S at low or high dose, single or two shots; several received placebo; per-sample allocation not given. Sampling occurred on day 63 after the first vaccine or placebo injection.

The TCR sequence derives from a person aged 18-60 years who received the Ad26.COV2.S COVID-19 vaccine or a placebo. Sample: peripheral blood, taken in a trial of Ad26.COV2.S vaccine versus placebo. V is TRBV19 and J is TRBJ1-5, with TRBD1 matching over 7 bases. The CDR3 region is CASRDRGNQPQHF. The CDR3 coding sequence is TGTGCCAGTAGAGACAGGGGCAATCAGCCCCAGCATTTT. The whole variable domain, remainder taken from reference TRBV19 and TRBJ1-5, is DGGITQSPKYLFRKEGQNVTLSCEQNLNHDAMYWYRQDPGQGLRLIYYSQIVNDFQKGDIAEGYSVSREKKESFPLTVTSAQKNPTAFYLCASRDRGNQPQHFGDGTRLSIL.